This T cell receptor (beta chain) was captured in a study of Tregs in tolerant kidney transplant recipients. Overall study results and limits: In tolerant patients, donor-specific Tregs outgrew total Tregs, suggesting antigen-driven expansion. No direct test of biological reproducibility was done here.

Concerning this clone: Its antigen is unidentified. Coverage ceases 3 residues before the CDR3 finishes, and the germline J gene fills in the end.

The nonmyeloablative bone marrow transplants came from related graft donors, with transient mixed chimerism. Thawed PBMCs were FACS-sorted into unstimulated CD4+CD25+CD127- regulatory T cells, CD4+CD25- non-regulatory cells, CD4 and CD8 cells. Assay: immunoSEQ multiplex PCR; the TCRdb copy retains only in-frame clones and omits some. The sample spans around 10,000 clones; the ten largest clones claim roughly 27%. Germline lookup yields CDR1 LNHDA and CDR2 SQIVND (reference sequence). Trimming removed 5 bases at V and 7 bases at J, with 18 bases between. The CDR3 length is 15 residues. The sequence was collected from a human patient who received a combined kidney and bone marrow transplant. A share of the T cells may be of graft donor origin. The chain carries TRBV19 and TRBJ2-1; possibly TRBD2 for D (6 bases). The sequenced sample was CD8+ T cells from blood (PBMCs), obtained 24 months after the transplant. The CDR3 bases that were read are TGTGCCAGTAGTGTCGGCGGGCTGGAGGGAAATGAG. As protein: CASSVGGLEGNE. The CDR3 reads in full as CASSVGGLEGNEQFF.